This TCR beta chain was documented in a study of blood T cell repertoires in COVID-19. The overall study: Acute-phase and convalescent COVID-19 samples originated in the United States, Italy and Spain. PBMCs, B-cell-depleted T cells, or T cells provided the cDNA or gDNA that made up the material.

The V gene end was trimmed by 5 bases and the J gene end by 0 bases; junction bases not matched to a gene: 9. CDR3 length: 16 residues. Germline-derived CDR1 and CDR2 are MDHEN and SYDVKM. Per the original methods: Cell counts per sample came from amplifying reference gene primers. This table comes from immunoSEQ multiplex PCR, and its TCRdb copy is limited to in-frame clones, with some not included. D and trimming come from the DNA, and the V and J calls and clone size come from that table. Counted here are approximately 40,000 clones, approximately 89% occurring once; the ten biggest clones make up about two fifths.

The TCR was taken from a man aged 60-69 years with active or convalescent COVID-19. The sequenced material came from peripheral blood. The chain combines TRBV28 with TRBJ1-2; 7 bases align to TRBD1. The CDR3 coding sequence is TGTGCCAGCAGTGAGGAGGGACAGATCGCTAACTATGGCTACACCTTC. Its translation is CASSEEGQIANYGYTF.